A selection of T cell receptor beta chains follows, all from one sample in a study of OX40 agonist ivuxolimab in advanced cancers. This table comes from immunoSEQ multiplex PCR, and its TCRdb copy is limited to in-frame clones, with some not included. The sample lists 65,000 to 80,000 clones; roughly 91% were seen once. The specimen was CD4+ or CD8+ T cells sorted from blood, collected in a trial of the OX40 agonist ivuxolimab. These TCRs come from an adult with an advanced solid tumor such as melanoma, head and neck, liver or kidney cancer. CDR3s include the opening cysteine and the closing phenylalanine or tryptophan. A D gene is named only where the DNA matches it firmly. Size tells how often a clone was seen (once, few, many) or the class of an expanded clone, and some rows leave it out.

TRBV29-1	TRBJ1-1	NA	NA	TGCAGCGTTTCGACAGCGAACACTGAAGCTTTCTTT	CSVSTANTEAFF
TRBV12-5	TRBJ1-4	TRBD1	NA	TGTGCTAGTGGTTTGGGTGGAACCTCGGGACAGGGGCTTGAAGAACTGTTTTTT	CASGLGGTSGQGLEELFF
TRBV10-1	TRBJ1-1	NA	NA	TGCGCCGTCGGAGGTATTATGAACACTGAAGCTTTCTTT	CAVGGIMNTEAFF
TRBV2	TRBJ1-2	NA	NA	TGTACCAGCAGTGTTATAAGGGGGAGCGGCTACACCTTC	CTSSVIRGSGYTF
TRBV5-4	TRBJ2-5	TRBD2	NA	TGTGCCAGCAGCCCCGGTGGGGGACTAGCCCAAGAGACCCAGTACTTC	CASSPGGGLAQETQYF
TRBV11-2	TRBJ2-5	NA	few	TGTGCCAGCAGCTTAGGGGTTGGGGGGTTCGGAGGCCAAGAGACCCAGTACTTC	CASSLGVGGFGGQETQYF
TRBV5-1	TRBJ2-3	TRBD1	NA	TGCGCCAGCAGCCCACAGGGGGCCCCCGCAGATACGCAGTATTTT	CASSPQGAPADTQYF
TRBV9	TRBJ1-1	NA	NA	TGTGCCAGCAGCGTACTTGGGCAGGGCACTGAAGCTTTCTTT	CASSVLGQGTEAFF
TRBV5-5	TRBJ2-3	NA	NA	TGTGCCAGCAGCCGTACCCAGGGGGGCGGGACAGATACGCAGTATTTT	CASSRTQGGGTDTQYF
TRBV9	TRBJ1-3	NA	once	TGTGCCAGCAGCGTAGGGAGGACCTCTGGAAACACCATATATTTT	CASSVGRTSGNTIYF
TRBV29-1	TRBJ2-5	NA	NA	TGCAGCGTCGTGAGACAGATCCAAGAGACCCAGTACTTC	CSVVRQIQETQYF
TRBV6-6	TRBJ2-7	TRBD1	NA	TGTGCCAGCAGTTCGAGGGGGCCCACCTACGAGCAGTACTTC	CASSSRGPTYEQYF
TRBV10-1	TRBJ2-1	NA	NA	TGCGCCAGCAGCCTCCAACCGACTAGCAATGAGCAGTTCTTC	CASSLQPTSNEQFF
TRBV27	TRBJ2-3	NA	NA	TGTGCCAGCAGTTTAGGAGGGCCGTCCACAGATACGCAGTATTTT	CASSLGGPSTDTQYF